These 26 T cell receptor beta chains were all obtained from the same sample, sequenced in a study of blood T cell repertoires in COVID-19. The table came from immunoSEQ multiplex PCR; TCRdb's copy has only in-frame clones and leaves some out. The sample carries 650,000 to 800,000 clones, over 80% recorded once. The sequencing sample was made of peripheral blood. Source of these receptors: a young woman with acute or convalescent COVID-19.

The rearrangement joins TRBV18 to TRBJ2-7, with TRBD1 as a possible D gene (6 bases). Trimming stripped 4 bases from V and 6 bases from J, with 16 bases between. Germline lookup yields CDR1 KGHSH and CDR2 LQKENI. The CDR3 runs 14 residues. CDR3 nucleotides: TGTGCCAGCTCACTCGTTGAACAGGGCAGCGAGCAGTACTTC. The encoded protein is CASSLVEQGSEQYF.

This clone was recorded a few times. This chain connects TRBV14 to TRBJ2-1; maybe TRBD1 (5 bases). In germline, CDR1 is SGHDN, CDR2 FVKESK. CDR3 size: 16 residues. The V and J ends lost 3 bases and 4 bases respectively, with 16 bases between them. CDR3 DNA: TGTGCCAGCAGCCATCCCCCAGGGATAATTTACAATGAGCAGTTCTTC. Amino acid sequence: CASSHPPGIIYNEQFF.

Here the CDR3 DNA reads TGTGCCAGCAGCTTAATGGGGTGGGGCTCCATGAACACTGAAGCTTTCTTT. This gives the protein CASSLMGWGSMNTEAFF. The chain has TRBV7-2 and TRBJ1-1; a possible D gene is TRBD1 (5 bases). V shed 2 bases and J shed 0 bases, with 16 bases lying between them. Germline V gives CDR1 SGHTA, CDR2 FQGNSA. CDR3 length: 17 residues. The full variable domain, rest sourced from reference TRBV7-2 and TRBJ1-1, is GAGVSQSPSNKVTEKGKDVELRCDPISGHTALYWYRQSLGQGLEFLIYFQGNSAPDKSGLPSDRFSAERTGGSVSTLTIQRTQQEDSAVYLCASSLMGWGSMNTEAFFGQGTRLTVV.

This chain joins TRBV2 and TRBJ1-6; 9 nucleotides match TRBD1. The CDR3 runs 14 residues. Germline values: CDR1 SNHLY, CDR2 FYNNEI. Trimming at V came to 8 bases and at J to 8 bases, leaving 7 bases not matched to a gene. The CDR3 DNA is TGTGCCAGCTCCGGGACAGGGTTAGATTCACCCCTCCACTTT. This codes for CASSGTGLDSPLHF.

The V call is TRBV13, the J call TRBJ2-5; maybe TRBD2 (7 bases). This CDR3 is built from 14 residues. Germline lookup yields CDR1 PRHDT and CDR2 FYEKMQ (reference sequence). V was clipped by 5 bases and J by 0 bases, with 10 bases between them. As DNA, the CDR3 is TGTGCCAGCAGCAAGGGGGGGTACCAAGAGACCCAGTACTTC. This codes for CASSKGGYQETQYF.

This clone was seen a single time. The J gene is TRBJ2-7, the V gene TRBV7-2; D is perhaps TRBD1 (5 bases). The V end was cut by 5 bases, the J end by 7 bases, with 15 bases between. Germline lookup yields CDR1 SGHTA and CDR2 FQGNSA. The CDR3 runs to 13 residues. In DNA, the CDR3 is TGTGCCAGCAGCCCCTGGGGCCCACCAGAGCAGTACTTC. This sequence encodes CASSPWGPPEQYF.

The J gene is TRBJ1-1, the V gene TRBV15; no reliable D call. This CDR3 has 16 residues. Looked up from germline, CDR1 is LNHNV and CDR2 is YYDKDF (reference sequence). Trimming took off 0 bases at V and 1 base at J, with 12 bases between the two ends. The CDR3 region is CATSRDIAVPNTEAFF. CDR3 sequence (DNA): TGTGCCACCAGCAGAGATATTGCGGTCCCGAACACTGAAGCTTTCTTT.

This chain connects TRBV7-9 to TRBJ2-7; a possible D gene is TRBD1 (6 bases). The V gene's germline CDR1 is SEHNR and CDR2 FQNEAQ (reference sequence). V was cut by 5 bases and J by 0 bases, with 14 bases left in between. The CDR3 spans 15 residues. This CDR3 reads CASSVGTTPSYEQYF. As DNA, the CDR3 is TGTGCCAGCAGCGTCGGGACAACGCCCTCCTACGAGCAGTACTTC. Combining the CDR3 with reference TRBV7-9 and TRBJ2-7 gives the whole variable domain DTGVSQNPRHKITKRGQNVTFRCDPISEHNRLYWYRQTLGQGPEFLTYFQNEAQLEKSRLLSDRFSAERPKGSFSTLEIQRTEQGDSAMYLCASSVGTTPSYEQYFGPGTRLTVT.

This chain links TRBV7-8 with TRBJ1-2, with 8 bases fitting TRBD1. This CDR3 spans 12 amino acids. Germline V gene data show CDR1 as SGHVS and CDR2 as FQNEAQ. V shed 8 bases, J shed 7 bases, and the junction held 6 bases outside the gene matches. CDR3 amino acids: CASRTGTSGYTF. CDR3 nucleotides: TGTGCCAGCCGGACAGGGACGAGTGGCTACACCTTC. Variable domain in full (rest from reference TRBV7-8 and TRBJ1-2): GAGVSQSPRYKVAKRGQDVALRCDPISGHVSLFWYQQALGQGPEFLTYFQNEAQLDKSGLPSDRFFAERPEGSVSTLKIQRTQQEDSAVYLCASRTGTSGYTFGSGTRLTVV.

The chain joins TRBV11-1 to TRBJ2-7; no definite D call. The CDR3 is made up of 15 amino acids. Trimming left V 1 base short and J 2 bases short, with 12 bases between. The germline V gene encodes CDR1 SGHAT and CDR2 FQDESV (reference sequence). The CDR3 sequence is CASSLGGASTYEQYF. The CDR3 DNA sequence: TGTGCCAGCAGCTTAGGTGGAGCCAGTACCTACGAGCAGTACTTC.

This sequence joins TRBV5-4 and TRBJ2-7; 8 nucleotides line up with TRBD1. Trimming at V came to 0 bases and at J to 6 bases, leaving 2 bases not matched to a gene. CDR3 size: 13 residues. Germline CDR1 is SGHNT and CDR2 is YYREEE (reference sequence). CDR3: CASSLDRGVEQYF. The DNA for the CDR3 is TGTGCCAGCAGCTTGGACAGGGGGGTCGAGCAGTACTTC.

The table lists this clone with a few counts. V gene TRBV5-4 combines with J gene TRBJ1-2; TRBD1 matches 10 bases. CDR1 is SGHNT and CDR2 is YYREEE in the germline V gene (reference sequence). Germline trimming cut 0 bases from V and 7 bases from J; bases unmatched to any gene: 3. The CDR3 consists of 14 residues. The CDR3 coding sequence is TGTGCCAGCAGCTTGGGACAGGGGGCTAGTGGCTACACCTTC. Residues: CASSLGQGASGYTF.

V and J are TRBV24-1 and TRBJ2-1; possible D gene TRBD1, 6 bases. The CDR3 covers 16 residues. The V end was cut by 5 bases, the J end by 3 bases, with 16 bases between. Germline-derived CDR1 and CDR2 are KGHDR and SFDVKD. CDR3 nucleotide sequence: TGTGCCACCAGTGCCGTAGGGGACACTGGCTACAATGAGCAGTTCTTC. The encoded protein is CATSAVGDTGYNEQFF.

The V call is TRBV5-6, the J call TRBJ1-1, with a possible D match to TRBD1 (6 bases). V lost 2 bases, J lost 12 bases, and 14 bases lay in between. The CDR3 is 12 amino acids. The germline V gene encodes CDR1 SGHDT and CDR2 YYEEEE. The CDR3 DNA reads as TGTGCCAGCAGCTTTCTGGTAGGGACAACTTTCTTT. The encoded protein is CASSFLVGTTFF.

The gene calls are TRBV19 and TRBJ2-1, with 8 nucleotides matching TRBD2. The CDR3 sequence is 15 residues long. V lost 7 bases, J lost 4 bases, and 9 bases stayed unmatched. Germline lookup yields CDR1 LNHDA and CDR2 SQIVND (reference sequence). The CDR3 loop reads CASNDGGGPYNEQFF. In DNA, the CDR3 is TGTGCCAGTAATGACGGGGGGGGCCCTTACAATGAGCAGTTCTTC.

The chain joins TRBV21-1 to TRBJ1-5. TRBV21-1 is annotated as a pseudogene. The CDR3 has 17 amino acids. The CDR3 DNA reads TGTGCCAGCAGCACTAAGGGACTGAGGGATAGCAATCAGCCCCAGCATTTT. It translates to CASSTKGLRDSNQPQHF.

The V gene is TRBV6-6, the J gene TRBJ1-5, with 8 bases identical to TRBD1. The germline gives CDR1 MNHNY, CDR2 SVGAGI (reference sequence). This CDR3 is 15 amino acids long. V lost 1 base, J lost 8 bases, and 7 bases stayed unmatched. The CDR3 region has the DNA TGTGCCAGCAGTTACTTGGGGCCAGGGGGCAAGCCCCAGCATTTT. Protein sequence: CASSYLGPGGKPQHF.

The V and J genes are TRBV19 and TRBJ2-7, with a possible D match to TRBD2 (5 bases). CDR3 length: 15 residues. V was pared by 3 bases and J by 5 bases, with 17 bases between. Per the germline V gene, CDR1 is LNHDA and CDR2 is SQIVND (reference sequence). CDR3 DNA sequence: TGTGCCAGTAGTATTGGCCTAGCAGCGCTTGACGAGCAGTACTTC. Amino acids: CASSIGLAALDEQYF.

The rearrangement links TRBV24-1 to TRBJ2-3, with 7 bases lining up with TRBD2. After removal of 0 bases from V and 1 base from J, the junction contained 0 bases not matched to a gene. There are 15 residues in the CDR3. Germline V gene lookup returns CDR1 KGHDR and CDR2 SFDVKD. CDR3 sequence: CATSDLGGGTDTQYF. DNA for the CDR3: TGTGCCACCAGTGATTTGGGGGGGGGCACAGATACGCAGTATTTT.

The chain couples TRBV6-5 to TRBJ1-1; no firm D call. Germline values: CDR1 MNHEY, CDR2 SVGAGI. The V gene lost 7 bases and the J gene lost 0 bases, with 9 bases spanning the gap. The CDR3 consists of 13 residues. The chain's CDR3 is CASTRTMNTEAFF. The CDR3 nucleotides are TGTGCCAGCACCAGAACTATGAACACTGAAGCTTTCTTT.

V and J are TRBV10-3 and TRBJ2-5; 7 bases are a match to TRBD1. The germline CDR1 and CDR2 sequences are ENHRY and SYGVKD. V was pared by 6 bases and J by 0 bases, with 7 bases of the junction left unmatched. CDR3 length: 15 amino acids. DNA for the CDR3: TGTGCCATCAGCCCCGGGACAGCGTACCAAGAGACCCAGTACTTC. Translated: CAISPGTAYQETQYF.

This rearrangement joins TRBV7-8 to TRBJ1-1, with 10 bases lining up with TRBD1. In germline, CDR1 is SGHVS, CDR2 FQNEAQ. After removal of 4 bases from V and 5 bases from J, the junction contained 7 bases not matched to a gene. The CDR3 runs to 15 residues. This chain's CDR3 is CASSYQTGGGTEAFF. The CDR3 nucleotides read TGTGCCAGCAGCTACCAGACAGGGGGCGGTACTGAAGCTTTCTTT.

The rearrangement links TRBV7-9 to TRBJ2-4; 10 bases align to TRBD1. The germline V gene encodes CDR1 SEHNR and CDR2 FQNEAQ (reference sequence). Trimming removed 0 bases from V and 4 bases from J; junction bases left unmatched: 0. CDR3 size: 15 residues. The DNA of the CDR3 is TGTGCCAGCAGCTTAGCGGGACAGGGGAAAAACATTCAGTACTTC. Residues: CASSLAGQGKNIQYF.

The chain carries TRBV19 and TRBJ1-4; no reliable D call. Germline V lookup: CDR1 LNHDA, CDR2 SQIVND (reference sequence). Trimming stripped 5 bases from V and 17 bases from J, with 21 bases between. The length of the CDR3 is 13 residues. The chain's CDR3 is CASSQGVTGFLFF. The CDR3 coding sequence is TGTGCCAGTAGTCAAGGAGTAACGGGATTTCTATTTTTT.

V and J are TRBV19 and TRBJ2-1; TRBD1 aligns across 9 bases. The germline CDR1 and CDR2 sequences are LNHDA and SQIVND (reference sequence). The CDR3 contains 15 residues. J gave up 5 bases and V 2 bases, and 4 bases lay outside the gene matches. CDR3 DNA: TGTGCCAGTAGTATAATGGGACAGGGTCACAATGAGCAGTTCTTC. It translates to CASSIMGQGHNEQFF.

The chain combines TRBV5-4 with TRBJ1-5, with 7 nucleotides matching TRBD1. There are 13 residues in the CDR3. V gave up 3 bases and J gave up 7 bases; unmatched junction bases: 4. Germline CDR1 reads SGHNT; CDR2 reads YYREEE (reference sequence). The CDR3 is CASSSDRRQPQHF. Written as DNA, the CDR3 is TGTGCCAGCAGCTCGGACAGGCGGCAGCCCCAGCATTTT.